This TCR beta chain was observed in a study of memory CD4+ T cells and cytomegalovirus serostatus. The CDR3 consists of 13 residues. Trimming cost V 3 bases and J 6 bases; bases outside gene matches: 2. Germline lookup yields CDR1 SGHRS and CDR2 YFSETQ. Single viable CD3+CD4+CD8-CD45RO+ cells were sorted as the memory CD4+ T cells. Serostatus was set by detecting CMV pp150, pp28, p38, p52 IgG. TCRdb's copy holds only in-frame clones and misses some; the assay was immunoSEQ multiplex PCR. The sample includes roughly 84,000 clones, approximately 80% of them seen just once. A note on this clone: The antigen is undetermined.

Study-wide points: The CMV-associated TCR signature appears largely within the CD4+ memory repertoire. Median bootstrapped AUC for CMV status was just under 0.97 originally, just under 0.93 US-trained.

The chain uses TRBV5-1 and TRBJ2-2; 7 nucleotides align to TRBD1. The sample consisted of memory CD4+ T cells from blood. This receptor was taken from an adult in good health and CMV-seronegative. The CDR3, as DNA: TGCGCCAGCAGCTCCCAGGGGGCCGGGGAGCTGTTTTTT. Translated, it gives CASSSQGAGELFF.